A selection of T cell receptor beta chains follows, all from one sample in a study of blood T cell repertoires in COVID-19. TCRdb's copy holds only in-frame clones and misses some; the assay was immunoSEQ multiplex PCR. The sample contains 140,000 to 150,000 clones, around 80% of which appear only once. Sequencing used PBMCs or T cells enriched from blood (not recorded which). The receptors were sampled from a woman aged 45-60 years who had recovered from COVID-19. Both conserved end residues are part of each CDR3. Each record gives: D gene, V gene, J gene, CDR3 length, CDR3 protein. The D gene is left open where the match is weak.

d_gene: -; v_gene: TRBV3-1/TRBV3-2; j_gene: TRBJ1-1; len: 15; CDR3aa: CASRIQGTPNTEAFF
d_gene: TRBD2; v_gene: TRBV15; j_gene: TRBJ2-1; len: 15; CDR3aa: CATSRSSGVYNEQFF
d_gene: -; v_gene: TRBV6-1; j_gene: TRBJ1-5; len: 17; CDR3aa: CASSEEAADYSNQPQHF
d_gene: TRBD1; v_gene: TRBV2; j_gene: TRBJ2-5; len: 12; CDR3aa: CASQQGEETQYF
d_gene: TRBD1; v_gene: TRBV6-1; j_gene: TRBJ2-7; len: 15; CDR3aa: CASSEVRTGGNEQYF
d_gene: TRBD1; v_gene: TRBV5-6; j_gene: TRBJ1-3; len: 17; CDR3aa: CASSRTGELGAGNTIYF
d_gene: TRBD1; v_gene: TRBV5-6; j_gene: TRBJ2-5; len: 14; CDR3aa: CASSLGGHQETQYF
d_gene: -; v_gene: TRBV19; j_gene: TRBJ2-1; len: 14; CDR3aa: CASSTQQGWNEQFF
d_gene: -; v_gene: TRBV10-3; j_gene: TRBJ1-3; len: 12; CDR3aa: CAIRSDGNTIYF
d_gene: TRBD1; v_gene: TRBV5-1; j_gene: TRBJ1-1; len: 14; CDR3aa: CASSLVGTGDAAFF
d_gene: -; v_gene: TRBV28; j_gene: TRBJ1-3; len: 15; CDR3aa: CASSLVRASGNTIYF
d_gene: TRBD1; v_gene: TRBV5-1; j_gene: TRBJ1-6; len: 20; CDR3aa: CASSSSSLERTGGFNSPLHF
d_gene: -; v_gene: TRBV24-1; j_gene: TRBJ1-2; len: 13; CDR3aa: CATSDLQDYGYTF
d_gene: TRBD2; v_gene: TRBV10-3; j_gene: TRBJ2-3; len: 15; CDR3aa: CAIARSGGDTDTQYF
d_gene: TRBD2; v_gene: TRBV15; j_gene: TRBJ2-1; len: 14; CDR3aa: CATTLAGGYNEQFF
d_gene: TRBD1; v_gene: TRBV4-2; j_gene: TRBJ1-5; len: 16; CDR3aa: CASSQADRVSDQPQHF
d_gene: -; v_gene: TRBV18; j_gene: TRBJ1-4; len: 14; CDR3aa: CASSDTATNEKLFF